These 25 T cell receptor beta chains were sequenced from one sample in a study of PD-1 blockade in classical Hodgkin lymphoma. Sequencing was performed with immunoSEQ multiplex PCR; in TCRdb, only in-frame clones are kept and a portion is missing. The sample carries around 18,000 clones, roughly four fifths recorded once. The time point was: cycle 4 day 1 (C4D1), after about 6 weeks of nivolumab. Relapse after autologous stem cell transplantation occurred in every patient, and brentuximab vedotin exposure varied. The CD4+ T cells used were purified from thawed PBMCs through magnetic negative selection. Sequencing was performed on CD4+ T cells from blood, taken before the fourth cycle of nivolumab. These receptors were obtained from a human donor with classical Hodgkin lymphoma.

This chain connects TRBV6-5 to TRBJ2-2; D possibly corresponds to TRBD1 (6 bases). The germline gives CDR1 MNHEY, CDR2 SVGAGI. V gave up 0 bases and J gave up 4 bases, with 9 bases separating them. This CDR3 region has 15 residues. This CDR3 reads CASSYSDRPTGELFF. CDR3 in DNA: TGTGCCAGCAGTTACTCGGACAGACCCACCGGGGAGCTGTTTTTT.

In this sample, this clone turned up a few times. The chain uses TRBV6-7 and TRBJ1-6; 8 bases are shared with TRBD1. TRBV6-7 is marked as an open reading frame, function uncertain. This CDR3 has 16 residues. The V gene end was trimmed by 3 bases and the J gene end by 9 bases; junction bases not matched to a gene: 10. CDR3 in DNA: TGTGCCAGCAGTTATCGTCTAGACAGGGGAGTTTCACCCCTCCACTTT. It is translated as CASSYRLDRGVSPLHF.

V usage is TRBV28 and J usage is TRBJ1-5; D ambiguous. Germline CDR1 reads MDHEN; CDR2 reads SYDVKM. CDR3 length: 13 amino acids. Between the trimmed V and J ends, which lost 3 bases and 5 bases, there was a span of 8 bases. This CDR3 reads CASSFPGDQPQHF. The CDR3 coding sequence is TGTGCCAGCAGTTTCCCGGGAGATCAGCCCCAGCATTTT.

V is TRBV6-6 and J is TRBJ1-2; unclear D gene. Trimming took 0 bases from V and 3 from J, leaving 8 bases between them. The CDR3 runs to 14 residues. Per germline, CDR1 MNHNY and CDR2 SVGAGI (reference sequence). This CDR3 reads CASSYSDSYYGYTF. CDR3 bases: TGTGCCAGCAGTTACTCGGACTCCTACTATGGCTACACCTTC.

This chain connects TRBV5-1 to TRBJ2-2; the D gene is possibly TRBD1 (6 bases). Deletions cut 0 bases from V and 6 bases from J, with 12 bases between. This CDR3 has 15 residues. Germline CDR1 SGHRS, CDR2 YFSETQ. The CDR3 sequence is CASSLGITGSGELFF. The CDR3 DNA reads TGCGCCAGCAGCTTGGGAATTACAGGGTCCGGGGAGCTGTTTTTT.

The V and J genes are TRBV5-6 and TRBJ1-1; D ambiguous. This CDR3 spans 13 amino acids. Trimming shortened V by 3 bases and J by 0 bases, and 6 bases separated the two germline ends. Germline V gene sequence: CDR1 SGHDT, CDR2 YYEEEE. CDR3 sequence reads: CASSSGLNTEAFF. The CDR3 DNA follows: TGTGCCAGCAGCTCTGGGCTGAACACTGAAGCTTTCTTT.

This chain connects TRBV18 to TRBJ1-1; unclear D gene. This CDR3 region has 14 residues. V lost 4 bases and J 1 base, leaving 10 bases between the germline ends. Germline V gene sequence: CDR1 KGHSH, CDR2 LQKENI. The CDR3 DNA reads TGTGCCAGCTCACTCCTCCAGGAGAACACTGAAGCTTTCTTT. Its protein product is CASSLLQENTEAFF.

The rearrangement links TRBV19 to TRBJ1-1; D is unclear. Trimming removed 4 bases from V and 1 base from J, with 7 bases in between. The CDR3 is 13 residues long. Germline V gene lookup returns CDR1 LNHDA and CDR2 SQIVND (reference sequence). In nucleotides, the CDR3 is TGTGCCAGTAGTAAGGAGACGAACACTGAAGCTTTCTTT. This codes for CASSKETNTEAFF.

The V gene is TRBV6-5, the J gene TRBJ2-1, with 14 bases matching TRBD2. The CDR3 totals 13 residues. CDR1 is MNHEY, CDR2 SVGAGI, per germline. After removal of 6 bases from V and 10 bases from J, the junction contained 2 bases not matched to a gene. The CDR3 spells CASRGTSGSEQFF. In DNA, the CDR3 is TGTGCCAGCAGGGGGACTAGCGGGAGCGAGCAGTTCTTC.

This clone was seen only once. V is TRBV7-2 and J is TRBJ2-2; D not certain. This CDR3 has 13 residues. V was pared by 0 bases and J by 5 bases, with 4 bases between. Germline assignment: CDR1 SGHTA and CDR2 FQGNSA. As DNA, the CDR3 is TGTGCCAGCAGCTTAGCCGGGACCGGGGAGCTGTTTTTT. Translation: CASSLAGTGELFF.

The genes are TRBV5-5 and TRBJ2-5; 7 bases are a match to TRBD1. The length of the CDR3 is 16 residues. J lost 5 bases, V lost 0 bases, and 10 bases had no gene match. Germline V CDR1 and CDR2: SGHKS, YYEKEE (reference sequence). The CDR3: CASSLVAGQGVETQYF. The CDR3 DNA reads TGTGCCAGCAGCTTGGTTGCTGGGCAGGGGGTGGAGACCCAGTACTTC.

The chain has TRBV1 and TRBJ1-5; TRBD1 reflects the table's D call only, with no check against the DNA. TRBV1 corresponds to a pseudogene. The CDR3 length is 16 residues. The CDR3 DNA is TGCACCAGCAGCAGGAGGCCGGGACAGAGAAATCAGCCCCAGCATTTT. It encodes CTSSRRPGQRNQPQHF.

The chain couples TRBV6-1 to TRBJ1-1; 9 positions match TRBD1. The germline V gene has CDR1 MNHNS and CDR2 SASEGT. V trimming: 6 bases; J trimming: 10 bases; junction bases outside the gene matches: 9. This CDR3 has 13 residues. CDR3 coding DNA: TGTGCCAGCAGATTACAGGGGGCCCCGGGAGCTTTCTTT. As protein: CASRLQGAPGAFF.

The chain carries TRBV5-1 and TRBJ2-1; D not resolved. V lost 0 bases and J lost 2, with 9 bases in between. Germline-derived CDR1 and CDR2 are SGHRS and YFSETQ. This CDR3 is 15 amino acids long. The CDR3: CASSLVSGTYNEQFF. CDR3 nucleotides: TGCGCCAGCAGCTTGGTGTCTGGCACCTACAATGAGCAGTTCTTC.

V usage is TRBV29-1 and J usage is TRBJ2-5; 11 nucleotides agree with TRBD2. This CDR3 has 15 amino acids. The V gene end was trimmed by 7 bases and the J gene end by 2 bases; junction bases not matched to a gene: 9. The germline V gene has CDR1 SQVTM and CDR2 ANQGSEA. CDR3 bases: TGCAGCGCCGGGACTAGCGGCTTCACTCAAGAGACCCAGTACTTC. This gives the protein CSAGTSGFTQETQYF.

This chain uses TRBV5-6 with TRBJ2-5; D is possibly TRBD1 or TRBD2 (5 bases each). In germline, CDR1 is SGHDT, CDR2 YYEEEE. CDR3 length: 14 amino acids. V lost 0 bases to trimming and J lost 1 base, with 7 bases between them. The CDR3 loop is CASSLVGVQETQYF. CDR3 DNA: TGTGCCAGCAGCTTGGTGGGGGTCCAAGAGACCCAGTACTTC. Together with reference TRBV5-6 and TRBJ2-5, the CDR3 gives the full variable domain: DAGVTQSPTHLIKTRGQQVTLRCSPKSGHDTVSWYQQALGQGPQFIFQYYEEEERQRGNFPDRFSGHQFPNYSSELNVNALLLGDSALYLCASSLVGVQETQYFGPGTRLLVL.

The chain carries TRBV18 and TRBJ1-1; no clear D gene. The germline gives CDR1 KGHSH, CDR2 LQKENI. Between the trimmed V and J ends, which lost 4 bases and 1 base, there was a span of 10 bases. This CDR3 region has 14 residues. The CDR3 region is CASSQSGQNTEAFF. The DNA for the CDR3 is TGTGCCAGCTCACAGAGCGGGCAGAACACTGAAGCTTTCTTT.

The chain links TRBV13 to TRBJ2-5; no reliable D call. CDR1 PRHDT and CDR2 FYEKMQ come from the germline V gene (reference sequence). The CDR3 has 13 residues. Trimming removed 0 bases at V and 6 bases at J, with 8 bases between. In nucleotides, the CDR3 is TGTGCCAGCAGCTTAGGCAAAGCGCAGACCCAGTACTTC. Its protein product is CASSLGKAQTQYF.

J is TRBJ2-1 and V is TRBV6-6; D is perhaps TRBD2 (6 bases). The germline V gene has CDR1 MNHNY and CDR2 SVGAGI (reference sequence). Trimming took off 8 bases at V and 7 bases at J, with 24 bases between the two ends. The CDR3 contains 16 residues. The CDR3 coding sequence is TGTGCCAGCGGTACTGTAATGGGGGTAGGAGGGAATGAGCAGTTCTTC. It translates to CASGTVMGVGGNEQFF.

This clone was seen a handful of times. The CDR3 nucleotides read TGTGCCTGGAGTAGGCAGCTTAATCAGCCCCAGCATTTT. This codes for CAWSRQLNQPQHF. The chain employs TRBV30 and TRBJ1-5; unclear D gene. The CDR3 is made up of 13 amino acids. V was trimmed by 2 bases and J by 4 bases, leaving 9 bases between them. The germline CDR1 and CDR2 sequences are GTSNPN and SVGIG (reference sequence).

This clone was counted a single time. V usage is TRBV23-1 and J usage is TRBJ2-7; 7 nucleotides line up with TRBD2. TRBV23-1 is recorded as an ORF, its role being uncertain. This CDR3 spans 15 amino acids. V gave up 3 bases and J gave up 5 bases; unmatched junction bases: 10. In DNA, the CDR3 is TGCGCCAGCAGTCATCCTAGGCGGGGGTCTGACGAGCAGTACGTC. Its translation: CASSHPRRGSDEQYV.

V gene TRBV6-1 combines with J gene TRBJ1-4, with D possibly TRBD1 on 5 matching bases. Germline CDR1 is MNHNS and CDR2 is SASEGT. V dropped 0 bases and J dropped 1 base, with 12 bases sitting between them. The CDR3 loop spans 17 amino acids. Written as DNA, the CDR3 is TGTGCCAGCAGTGAAGCAGGGACCGTCAGAACTAATGAAAAACTGTTTTTT. The encoded protein is CASSEAGTVRTNEKLFF.

This clone was seen just once. This chain links TRBV12-5 with TRBJ1-1, with unresolved D. The germline gives CDR1 LGHNT, CDR2 FRNRAP. The V end was cut by 2 bases, the J end by 3 bases, with 19 bases between. The CDR3 extends over 17 amino acids. CDR3: CASGLSGYSAGDTEAFF. DNA of the CDR3: TGTGCTAGTGGTTTGTCGGGCTACAGTGCCGGAGACACTGAAGCTTTCTTT. Supplemented by reference TRBV12-5 and TRBJ1-1, the full variable domain reads DARVTQTPRHKVTEMGQEVTMRCQPILGHNTVFWYRQTMMQGLELLAYFRNRAPLDDSGMPKDRFSAEMPDATLATLKIQPSEPRDSAVYFCASGLSGYSAGDTEAFFGQGTRLTVV.

The chain is built from TRBV7-8 and TRBJ1-1, with 7 bases lining up with TRBD1. From germline, CDR1 is SGHVS and CDR2 FQNEAQ. V lost 4 bases and J lost 1; bases outside the gene matches: 6. The CDR3 length is 15 residues. CDR3 loop: CASSSYRGKNTEAFF. The CDR3 nucleotides read TGTGCCAGCAGCTCGTACAGGGGCAAGAACACTGAAGCTTTCTTT.

V gene TRBV9 combines with J gene TRBJ2-2, with 8 nucleotides matching TRBD2. V lost 0 bases and J lost 4; bases outside the gene matches: 8. CDR1 is SGDLS and CDR2 is YYNGEE in the germline V gene. This CDR3 is built from 17 residues. CDR3 protein: CASSVVGGAVPTGELFF. As DNA, the CDR3 is TGTGCCAGCAGCGTAGTCGGGGGGGCCGTACCCACCGGGGAGCTGTTTTTT.